This TCR beta chain came from a study of post-analysis software for immune sequencing data. As for this clonotype: Its target is not known.

Findings of the study overall: Five or six TRBV segments, TRBV5-6, TRBV5-1 and TRBV20-1 among them, were found more frequent in patients than controls.

The length of the CDR3 is 19 residues. Unmatched junction bases numbered 24, after V lost 4 bases and J lost 7 bases. The germline V gene encodes CDR1 SQVTM and CDR2 ANQGSEA. Unique molecular identifiers were built into the TCR beta cDNA libraries. One entry per CDR3 protein, called by TCRdb with MiXCR from the PCR reads. The table has 750,000 to 900,000 distinct CDR3 sequences, 35% to 55% seen once. The sample was blood. The rearrangement joins TRBV29-1 to TRBJ2-1; 8 nucleotides agree with TRBD1. This clonotype was obtained from a girl between 5 and 17 years old with multiple sclerosis. The CDR3 sequence: CSVVGAGGDRHPSINEQFF. The DNA for the CDR3 is TGCAGCGTTGTAGGGGCAGGGGGCGATCGCCACCCGTCGATAAATGAGCAGTTCTTC.